One and the same sample provided the 14 T cell receptor beta chains below, sequenced in a study of siplizumab effects on memory and regulatory T cells. Only in-frame clones appear in the TCRdb table, and some are missing; sequencing was by immunoSEQ multiplex PCR. The data hold some 100,000 clones, with 92% observed a single time. The sequenced sample consisted of Tregs sorted from blood. Receptor source: a human donor in good health.

The gene calls are TRBV29-1 and TRBJ1-1, with unresolved D. In germline, CDR1 is SQVTM, CDR2 ANQGSEA. V was shortened by 6 bases and J by 1 base, with 9 bases between the two germline ends. CDR3 length: 12 amino acids. This chain's CDR3 is CSVIEPNTEAFF. Here the CDR3 DNA reads TGCAGCGTCATAGAGCCGAACACTGAAGCTTTCTTT. The full variable domain, in which reference TRBV29-1 and TRBJ1-1 provide the parts outside the CDR3, is SAVISQKPSRDICQRGTSLTIQCQVDSQVTMMFWYRQQPGQSLTLIATANQGSEATYESGFVIDKFPISRPNLTFSTLTVSNMSPEDSSIYLCSVIEPNTEAFFGQGTRLTVV.

The J gene is TRBJ2-7, the V gene TRBV7-2, with D unclear. The length of the CDR3 is 13 residues. Germline lookup yields CDR1 SGHTA and CDR2 FQGNSA. V was shortened by 1 base and J by 3 bases, with 7 bases between the two germline ends. CDR3 loop: CASSLVPLYEQYF. For the CDR3, the DNA is TGTGCCAGCAGCTTAGTCCCTCTCTACGAGCAGTACTTC.

The gene calls are TRBV11-2 and TRBJ2-1; the D is unclear. Germline loops: CDR1 SGHAT, CDR2 FQNNGV. The V end lost 3 bases, the J end lost 1 base, and 7 bases lay between the germline ends. The CDR3 totals 14 residues. CDR3 protein: CASSFGLSYNEQFF. Here the CDR3 DNA reads TGTGCCAGCAGCTTCGGGCTTTCCTACAATGAGCAGTTCTTC.

This clone was observed a single time. The rearrangement links TRBV5-1 to TRBJ2-6; no definite D call. Trimming cost V 1 base and J 0 bases, with 2 bases left between them. There are 14 residues in the CDR3. CDR1 and CDR2 from the germline V gene are SGHRS and YFSETQ. DNA of the CDR3: TGCGCCAGCAGCTTGTCCTCTGGGGCCAACGTCCTGACTTTC. Its protein is CASSLSSGANVLTF.

The table lists this clone with a few counts. The gene calls are TRBV18 and TRBJ1-2; the D is unclear. V was cut by 0 bases and J by 8 bases, with 10 bases left in between. CDR1 KGHSH and CDR2 LQKENI come from the germline V gene. The CDR3 length is 13 residues. In DNA form, the CDR3 reads TGTGCCAGCTCACCACCGTTTGCCGTCGGCTACACCTTC. Encoded protein: CASSPPFAVGYTF. The full variable domain, rest sourced from reference TRBV18 and TRBJ1-2, is NAGVMQNPRHLVRRRGQEARLRCSPMKGHSHVYWYRQLPEEGLKFMVYLQKENIIDESGMPKERFSAEFPKEGPSILRIQQVVRGDSAAYFCASSPPFAVGYTFGSGTRLTVV.

V usage is TRBV27 and J usage is TRBJ2-7; D uncertain. Looked up from germline, CDR1 is MNHEY and CDR2 is SMNVEV (reference sequence). The CDR3 covers 12 residues. V dropped 4 bases and J dropped 7 bases, with 11 bases sitting between them. The DNA for the CDR3 is TGTGCCAGCAGTTCCTCCCATTTAGAGCAGTACTTC. Protein: CASSSSHLEQYF.

J is TRBJ2-7 and V is TRBV6-5; D possibly matches TRBD1 or TRBD2 (5 bases each). CDR1 is MNHEY and CDR2 is SVGAGI in the germline V gene. The germline V and J ends were trimmed by 0 bases and 2 bases, with 11 bases remaining between them. There are 15 residues in the CDR3. The CDR3 bases are TGTGCCAGCAGTTACTCGTTCGGGACGACCTACGAGCAGTACTTC. It encodes CASSYSFGTTYEQYF.

This chain joins TRBV9 and TRBJ1-1; D unclear. Germline V gene data show CDR1 as SGDLS and CDR2 as YYNGEE. Trimming removed 0 bases from V and 4 bases from J, with 10 bases in between. The CDR3 has 14 residues. The CDR3 loop is CASSVAEGSTEAFF. In nucleotides, the CDR3 is TGTGCCAGCAGCGTAGCGGAAGGGAGCACTGAAGCTTTCTTT.

The chain couples TRBV5-1 to TRBJ1-1; maybe TRBD1 (5 bases). The germline V and J ends were trimmed by 4 bases and 1 base, with 8 bases remaining between them. CDR1 and CDR2 (germline): SGHRS, YFSETQ. The CDR3 contains 13 residues. The CDR3 bases are TGCGCCAGCAGCGGGAGGGGGAACACTGAAGCTTTCTTT. This encodes CASSGRGNTEAFF.

This clone has a single count. The chain employs TRBV2 and TRBJ2-7; D unresolved. Germline V lookup: CDR1 SNHLY, CDR2 FYNNEI. The CDR3 runs to 14 residues. Deletions cut 2 bases from V and 2 bases from J, with 10 bases between. Here the CDR3 DNA reads TGTGCCAGCAGTGAAAGTGGGATTCCCTACGAGCAGTACTTC. It is translated as CASSESGIPYEQYF.

V usage is TRBV5-1 and J usage is TRBJ2-3; maybe TRBD1 (5 bases). With 4 bases removed from V and 4 bases from J, the gap between germline ends came to 13 bases. The CDR3 consists of 14 residues. Germline CDR1 and CDR2: SGHRS and YFSETQ. CDR3 in DNA: TGCGCCAGCAGCCTCGACAGATTCCCAGATACGCAGTATTTT. Amino acid sequence: CASSLDRFPDTQYF.

V and J are TRBV5-5 and TRBJ1-5; D possibly corresponds to TRBD1 (6 bases). Trimming took 2 bases from V and 5 from J, leaving 11 bases between them. Germline values: CDR1 SGHKS, CDR2 YYEKEE (reference sequence). This CDR3 is built from 14 residues. CDR3 coding DNA: TGTGCCAGCAGCTTCGGGAGGGGGGATCAGCCCCAGCATTTT. Protein product: CASSFGRGDQPQHF.

This clone was recorded only once. This sequence joins TRBV27 and TRBJ2-7, with 10 bases fitting TRBD1. Germline values: CDR1 MNHEY, CDR2 SMNVEV (reference sequence). V shed 0 bases, J shed 4 bases, and the junction held 3 bases outside the gene matches. This CDR3 spans 15 amino acids. This CDR3 is CASSLSMGQGYEQYF. DNA for the CDR3: TGTGCCAGCAGTTTATCGATGGGACAGGGGTACGAGCAGTACTTC.

CDR3 nucleotides: TGTGCCAGCTGGGGGCGGTTAGAGTACAATGAGCAGTTCTTC. It yields the protein CASWGRLEYNEQFF. This chain uses TRBV6-1 with TRBJ2-1; D perhaps matches TRBD1 (6 bases). CDR1 is MNHNS, CDR2 SASEGT, per germline. Trimming cost V 8 bases and J 4 bases, with 15 bases left between them. The CDR3 runs 14 residues.